This T cell receptor (beta chain) was captured by sequencing in a study of blood T cells in healthy people across ages (dated by TCRdb to 2014 to 2015). About the study as a whole: In model experiments, roughly one uniquely barcoded TCR beta cDNA molecule per two T cells was captured by template switching. The study measured age-related changes in TCR beta repertoire diversity using deep sequencing normalized with unique cDNA molecular identifiers. Donors were grouped into four age groups: young (average roughly 15 years), middle-aged (about 38), aged (about 60) and long-lived (around 80). To avoid experimental bias, donors of different ages were randomly spread across the sequencing lanes. For two donors (one aged 18 to 29 and one aged 80 or older), the study analyzed two additional independent replicas of 1 million unique cDNA reads from the same blood draw.

The library was obtained by 5' RACE. The data were produced on an Illumina HiSeq 2500. A second PCR of about 7 to 12 cycles was performed with a sample-barcoded 5' primer and a J-beta primer mix. A unique molecular identifier was introduced onto each TCR beta cDNA molecule by a template-switch 5' adaptor carrying 12 random nucleotides. At least 3 million CDR3-containing paired-end reads were obtained from each sample. The Mint cDNA synthesis kit, primed by a TRBC-specific oligonucleotide, was used to synthesize first-strand cDNA from all RNA. All cDNA was treated with uracil-DNA glycosylase and then went through a first 18-cycle PCR with the universal primers M1SS and BC2_uni_R. On the authors' methods: For normalization, 1 million high-quality reads were randomly selected from each sample, with every read carrying a distinct molecular identifier. Instead of being binned into consensus sequences, reads with shared molecular identifiers were discarded. MiTCR, set to a Q25 quality threshold and the strictest error-elimination algorithm, was used for CDR3 identification, clonotype clustering and error correction. A nonparametric unseen species model with Euler transformation was used to estimate a lower bound on total TCR beta diversity. TCRdb redid the processing of the public reads, applying fastp at Q25 and MiXCR, and retained in-frame beta chains. Identical CDR3 protein sequences are pooled into one entry, listed with their most common genes and DNA. The V and J calls and clone size are TCRdb's, not the authors'. In all, the sample holds about 670,000 distinct CDR3 sequences, and approximately 52% of those were seen once. Clones ranked in the top ten supply roughly 14% of the sample.

The donors were around 39 Caucasian individuals from Russia, aged roughly 6 to 90 years, who were systemically healthy. About 9.8 milliliters of peripheral blood were drawn from each donor into EDTA-treated Vacutainer tubes. Ficoll-Paque density-gradient centrifugation was used to isolate PBMCs, with at least 6.5 million per sample. Trizol reagent was used to extract total RNA from the PBMCs, yielding at least 6 micrograms per sample. Naive CD45RAhigh/CD27high T cell percentages were measured by flow cytometry on a PBMC aliquot from every donor. Summary of the overall study and its limitations: Compared with the aged group, more naive CD4+ T cells, fewer expanded clones and increased TCR diversity were shown by the long-lived group, suggesting age selection. Observed TCR beta diversity per million T cells fell roughly linearly with age, and a significant reduction was already apparent by age around 40. Estimates of total diversity based on one million sequenced T cells were regarded as lower bounds and as underestimates. Because profiling used bulk unsorted PBMCs, naive and antigen-experienced compartments could not be compared conclusively. Because donor CMV infection status was unknown, age-related changes in expanded clonotypes were potentially confounded. Observed TCR beta diversity correlated strongly with the percentage of naive T cells measured by flow cytometry.

Comments on this clonotype: No cognate antigen has been identified for it. Base qualities are not at hand, and no much larger clone is one base apart.

CDR1 and CDR2 are drawn from the germline V gene: MGHDK, SYGVNS. The junction carries 14 bases between V and J, which are trimmed by 5 bases and 9 bases respectively. Including cysteine and phenylalanine, the CDR3 has 13 amino acids. Only the CDR3 DNA stays, 39 bases, in frame from base 1. The rearrangement joined TRBV25-1 to TRBJ2-1; D gene: possibly TRBD1, on 6 matching bases. The clonotype originates from a woman at least 80 years old in good health. The sequenced sample consisted of blood. The CDR3 protein is CASSTNTGTEQFF. The bases are TGTGCCAGCAGTACTAACACAGGGACTGAGCAGTTCTTC.